This TCR beta chain was sequenced during a study of T cell responses to AZD1222 COVID-19 vaccine. Generated by immunoSEQ multiplex PCR, the TCRdb table keeps only in-frame clones and is missing some. The sample shows 150,000 or so clones, around 93% of them seen only once. Germline trimming cut 2 bases from V and 5 bases from J; bases unmatched to any gene: 5. The CDR3 spans 14 residues. Germline V gene data show CDR1 as MNHEY and CDR2 as SVGAGI. The chain joins TRBV6-5 to TRBJ1-1, with TRBD1 identical over 7 bases. Source: peripheral blood, taken on day 0 of AZD1222 vaccination. This clonotype was obtained from an adult in good health. CDR3 sequence reads: CASSYNRGGTEAFF. In DNA, the CDR3 is TGTGCCAGCAGTTACAACAGGGGTGGTACTGAAGCTTTCTTT.